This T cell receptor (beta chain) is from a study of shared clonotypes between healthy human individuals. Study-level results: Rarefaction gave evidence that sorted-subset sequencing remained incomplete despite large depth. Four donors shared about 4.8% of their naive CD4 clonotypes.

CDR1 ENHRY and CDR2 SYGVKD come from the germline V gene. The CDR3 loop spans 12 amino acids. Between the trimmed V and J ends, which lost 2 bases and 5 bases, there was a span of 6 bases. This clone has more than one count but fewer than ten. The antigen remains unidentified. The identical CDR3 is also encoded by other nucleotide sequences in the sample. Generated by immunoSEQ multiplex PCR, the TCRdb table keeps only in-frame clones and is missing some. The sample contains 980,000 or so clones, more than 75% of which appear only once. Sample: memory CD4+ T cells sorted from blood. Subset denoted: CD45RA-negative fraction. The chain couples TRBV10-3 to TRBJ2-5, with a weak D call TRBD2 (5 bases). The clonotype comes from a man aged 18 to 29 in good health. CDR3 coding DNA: TGTGCCATCAGTGAGACGGGGGAGACCCAGTACTTC. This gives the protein CAISETGETQYF.